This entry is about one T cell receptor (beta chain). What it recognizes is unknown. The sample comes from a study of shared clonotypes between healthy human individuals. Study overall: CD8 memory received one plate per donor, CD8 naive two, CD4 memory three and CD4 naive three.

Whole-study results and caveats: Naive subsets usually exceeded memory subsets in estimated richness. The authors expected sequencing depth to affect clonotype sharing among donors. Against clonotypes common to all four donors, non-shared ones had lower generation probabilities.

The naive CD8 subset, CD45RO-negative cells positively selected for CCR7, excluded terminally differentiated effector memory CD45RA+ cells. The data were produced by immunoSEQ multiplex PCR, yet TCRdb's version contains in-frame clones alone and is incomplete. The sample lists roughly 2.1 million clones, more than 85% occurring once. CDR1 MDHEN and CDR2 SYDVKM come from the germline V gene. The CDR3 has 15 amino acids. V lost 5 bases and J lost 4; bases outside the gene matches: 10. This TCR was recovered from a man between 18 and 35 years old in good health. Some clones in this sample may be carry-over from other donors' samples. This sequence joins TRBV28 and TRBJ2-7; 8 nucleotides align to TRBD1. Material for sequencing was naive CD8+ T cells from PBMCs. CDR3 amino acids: CASSPPTQGAYEQYF. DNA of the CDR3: TGTGCCAGCAGTCCCCCCACGCAGGGGGCTTACGAGCAGTACTTC.